This T cell receptor (beta chain) was identified in a study of shared clonotypes between healthy human individuals. The CDR3 length is 11 residues. Trimming took 2 bases from V and 8 from J, leaving 4 bases between them. Per germline, CDR1 SGHTA and CDR2 FQGNSA. Clones were read by immunoSEQ multiplex PCR, and TCRdb kept only the in-frame ones, dropping some. The sample lists 950,000 to 1,300,000 clones, 65% to 75% occurring once. The sequence was collected from a young man in good health. This chain uses TRBV7-2 with TRBJ2-1; D is undetermined. The sequencing sample was made of memory CD4+ T cells sorted from blood. This sample's subset: CD45RA-negative fraction. CDR3 DNA sequence: TGTGCCAGCAGCTTAATCTATGAGCAGTTCTTC. The encoded protein is CASSLIYEQFF. Full variable domain (missing parts from reference TRBV7-2 and TRBJ2-1): GAGVSQSPSNKVTEKGKDVELRCDPISGHTALYWYRQSLGQGLEFLIYFQGNSAPDKSGLPSDRFSAERTGGSVSTLTIQRTQQEDSAVYLCASSLIYEQFFGPGTRLTVL.